This record covers a single T cell receptor beta chain. The CDR3 has 21 amino acids. Germline CDR1 and CDR2: SNHLY and FYNNEI. The ends were cut back, 7 bases at V and 2 bases at J, with 36 bases in the middle. This sample is drawn from a study of cytomegalovirus exposure and HLA in healthy donors. Primers included in the PCR were 60 Vbeta and 13 Jbeta primers. Data came from immunoSEQ multiplex PCR; TCRdb stores just in-frame clones and leaves some out. The sample lists approximately 110,000 clones; 65% to 80% were seen once. The chain links TRBV2 to TRBJ2-7; D ambiguous. Sequencing was carried out using PBMCs. The clonotype originates from a man under 40 in good health and CMV-seropositive. Here the CDR3 DNA reads TGTGCCAGCATCGGCGCGGCCAGTTCTCCTCGCACTCTATACGGAACCTACGAGCAGTACTTC. Protein: CASIGAASSPRTLYGTYEQYF. Full variable domain (remainder filled in from reference TRBV2 and TRBJ2-7): EPEVTQTPSHQVTQMGQEVILRCVPISNHLYFYWYRQILGQKVEFLVSFYNNEISEKSEIFDDQFSVERPDGSNFTLKIRSTKLEDSAMYFCASIGAASSPRTLYGTYEQYFGPGTRLTVT.